The 7 T cell receptor beta chains listed next were all sequenced from one sample in a study of glioma-infiltrating T cells after dendritic cell vaccination. Time point reported: after dendritic cell vaccination, including at tumor progression/relapse. The repertoire was sequenced with immunoSEQ multiplex PCR; TCRdb's copy has only in-frame clones and lacks some. The table has 90,000 to 140,000 clones, around 89% seen once. This sample comprised blood, obtained after dendritic cell vaccination. Receptors originate from a human donor with glioblastoma.

The chain carries TRBV5-1 and TRBJ1-1; a weak D match, TRBD1 (6 bases). The CDR3 totals 14 residues. The germline V gene has CDR1 SGHRS and CDR2 YFSETQ. V was pared by 3 bases and J by 1 base, with 10 bases between. The CDR3 sequence: CASSSGTQNTEAFF. CDR3 bases: TGCGCCAGCAGCTCCGGGACACAGAACACTGAAGCTTTCTTT. Complete variable domain (other parts from reference TRBV5-1 and TRBJ1-1): KAGVTQTPRYLIKTRGQQVTLSCSPISGHRSVSWYQQTPGQGLQFLFEYFSETQRNKGNFPGRFSGRQFSNSRSEMNVSTLELGDSALYLCASSSGTQNTEAFFGQGTRLTVV.

The chain recombines TRBV7-2 with TRBJ2-1, with unresolved D. V dropped 5 bases and J dropped 4 bases, with 12 bases sitting between them. This CDR3 comprises 14 residues. Germline lookup yields CDR1 SGHTA and CDR2 FQGNSA. CDR3 in amino acids: CASSLRAFYNEQFF. The CDR3 DNA follows: TGTGCCAGCAGCCTTCGCGCGTTTTACAATGAGCAGTTCTTC.

The chain has TRBV6-4 and TRBJ2-3; TRBD2 matches 9 bases. The CDR3 has 15 amino acids. The V gene's germline CDR1 is MRHNA and CDR2 SNTAGT. Losses at the gene ends were 4 bases for V and 1 base for J; bases not matched to a gene: 3. CDR3 protein: CASSVAGGGTDTQYF. The CDR3 DNA follows: TGTGCCAGCAGTGTGGCGGGGGGGGGCACAGATACGCAGTATTTT.

This rearrangement joins TRBV29-1 to TRBJ2-7, with D perhaps matching TRBD2 (6 bases). V gave up 7 bases and J gave up 0 bases, with 19 bases separating them. Germline CDR1 reads SQVTM; CDR2 reads ANQGSEA. The CDR3 runs to 15 residues. The CDR3 here is CSAGGDGVGSYEQYF. DNA of the CDR3: TGCAGCGCCGGCGGGGACGGGGTCGGCTCCTACGAGCAGTACTTC.

The CDR3 here is CASSDRGQGIYGYTF. In DNA, the CDR3 is TGTGCCAGCAGTGATAGGGGACAGGGGATCTATGGCTACACCTTC. The chain combines TRBV6-1 with TRBJ1-2, with 10 nucleotides matching TRBD1. Germline values: CDR1 MNHNS, CDR2 SASEGT. Trimming at V came to 3 bases and at J to 4 bases, leaving 5 bases not matched to a gene. The CDR3 is 15 amino acids.

The chain uses TRBV19 and TRBJ2-5, with 11 nucleotides matching TRBD2. The CDR3 spans 16 residues. The junction had 10 bases not matched to a gene; V was cut back by 5 bases and J by 5 bases. Per the germline V gene, CDR1 is LNHDA and CDR2 is SQIVND (reference sequence). The CDR3 DNA is TGTGCCAGTAGTTCCCCAGGACTAGCGGGTGCGGAGACCCAGTACTTC. This gives the protein CASSSPGLAGAETQYF.

This chain connects TRBV5-4 to TRBJ2-7, with TRBD1 matching 10 bases. Germline V gives CDR1 SGHNT, CDR2 YYREEE (reference sequence). V dropped 4 bases and J dropped 2; count of bases not matched to a gene: 6. The CDR3 is made up of 15 amino acids. CDR3 region: CASSLGTGDPYEQYF. In nucleotides, the CDR3 is TGTGCCAGCAGCCTAGGGACAGGGGACCCCTACGAGCAGTACTTC.